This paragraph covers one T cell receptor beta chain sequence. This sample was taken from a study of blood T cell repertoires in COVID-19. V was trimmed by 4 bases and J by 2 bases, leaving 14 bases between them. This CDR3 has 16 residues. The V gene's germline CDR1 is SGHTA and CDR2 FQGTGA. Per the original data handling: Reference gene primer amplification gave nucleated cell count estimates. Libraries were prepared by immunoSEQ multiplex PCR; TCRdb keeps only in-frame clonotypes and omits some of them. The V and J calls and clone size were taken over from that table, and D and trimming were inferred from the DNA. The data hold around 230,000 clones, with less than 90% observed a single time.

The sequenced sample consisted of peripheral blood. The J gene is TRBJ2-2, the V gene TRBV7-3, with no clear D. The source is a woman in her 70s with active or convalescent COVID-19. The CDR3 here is CASSSAAPVNTGELFF. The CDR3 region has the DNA TGTGCCAGCAGCTCTGCGGCGCCAGTCAACACCGGGGAGCTGTTTTTT.